The entry below describes one T cell receptor (beta chain). Its specific antigen is unknown. Nothing much larger sits one base from this clone, and base qualities are not available. These data are taken from a study of shared clonotypes between healthy human individuals (dated by TCRdb to 2018 to 2021). Context from the whole study: The cohort comprised two women and a few men aged 18 to 49 years. Each donor's leukapheresis produced roughly between roughly 0.94 and 9.5 billion PBMCs. For each donor, CD4 naive and CD4 memory were each given three plates, CD8 naive was given two plates, and CD8 memory was given one plate. To estimate repertoire size and how much clonotype sharing occurs between individuals, the study deeply sequenced the blood TCR repertoires of several healthy adults. To increase sequencing depth and limit assay-specific biases, TCR repertoire library preparation and sequencing were carried out by different laboratories using diverse techniques.

Points the paper makes about the study in general: Based on pairwise subsampling, the degree of clonotype sharing among donors was expected to be affected by sequencing depth. The small number of donors limited the genetic and exposure-history diversity represented. Naive subsets generally had larger estimated clonotype richness than memory subsets did. Rarefaction of sorted-subset datasets indicated incomplete sequencing despite the large sequencing depth. About 5% of naive CD4, around 4% of naive CD8, approximately 2% of memory CD4, and over 0.35% of memory CD8 clonotypes were shared across four donors. Sampling was restricted to blood, and TCR repertoires in tissues likely differ from the TCR repertoires found in blood. Compared with non-shared clonotypes, clonotypes shared by all four sorted-subset donors had higher generation probabilities.

Using the deep immunoSEQ assay, TCR CDR3 regions were amplified from genomic DNA by multiplex PCR. Genomic DNA extracted from each cell subset was distributed evenly over all wells of several immunoSEQ 96-well plates, and each plate served as one replicate. Each replicate PCR for sorted subsets received around 0.2 ug genomic DNA, equal to tens of thousands of T cell genomes. The purified libraries were quantified using a Qubit 3.0 fluorometer, sized with a Bioanalyzer 2100, and then quantified again using the KAPA Library Quantification kit. Every immunoSEQ 96-well plate was sequenced on a dedicated single-read 150-cycle Illumina NextSeq 550 flow cell. The paper's data handling went like this. The immunoSEQ output contained only junctional sequences without quality scores, so filtering could not match that applied to full-length reads. To assign V/J genes and CDR3, sequences were annotated against IMGT germline references using PyIR, a Python wrapper for IgBLAST v1.9. Reads were removed for weak V/J assignments (E-value above 1e-6), missing CDR3, stop codons, out-of-frame junctions, or ambiguous translated residues. V3J clonotypes were defined as sequences sharing the same inferred V gene, J gene, and CDR3 amino acid sequence. To compute the percentage overlap between repertoires, the number of shared unique clonotypes was divided by the size of the smaller repertoire. Repertoire richness was assessed with RTK rarefaction, the Chao1 estimator, and Recon v2.1 estimates of unobserved clonotypes. Generation probabilities were computed with OLGA for all TCRbeta clonotypes obtained by the gDNA method from a handful of donors. The table was pulled from immuneACCESS by TCRdb, which kept in-frame rearrangements only. Such tables lose some clones; where checked, under half of the loss comes from unresolved V genes, and the rest has no known cause. The D gene and trimming were derived from the DNA, and the V and J assignments and clone size from that table. The sample profile shows some 1 million clones; around 75% of them were found once. The ten largest clones add up to over 1.3% of the sample.

Healthy HIV-negative adults with no recently reported acute infections or vaccinations were included as donors. Only Caucasian adults living in Nashville, Tennessee, USA were represented among the donors. CD4+ T cells were enriched by magnetic negative selection; naive cells were then positively selected on CD45RA, and the negative fraction formed the memory subset. Blood was obtained by leukapheresis, after which PBMCs were separated by Ficoll-Histopaque density gradient centrifugation and cryopreserved in liquid nitrogen vapor phase. Purity and quantity of every magnetically sorted T cell population were checked by analytical flow cytometry. Each sorted fraction had its genomic DNA isolated and then quantified by UV absorbance on a Nanodrop 2000c. For this chain, trimming is 5 bases at the V end and 4 bases at the J end, and the number of junction bases without a gene match is 8. From the germline V gene, CDR1 is SGHVS and CDR2 is FQNEAQ. The CDR3 numbers 14 residues from cysteine through phenylalanine. Only the CDR3 DNA is retained, 42 bases long and in frame from the first base.

The sequence is built from TRBV7-8 and TRBJ2-7; 7 middle bases align to TRBD1. Input material: memory CD4+ T cells sorted from blood. The cell subset or site label here, explained by the study, means: CD45RA-negative fraction. The sequence derives from a man between 18 and 29 years old in good health. CDR3 loop: CASSPGQLLYEQYF. The nucleotide sequence is TGTGCCAGCAGCCCGGGACAGTTACTATACGAGCAGTACTTC.